These 19 T cell receptor beta chains originate from one sample sequenced in a study of tumor T cells in aggressive B-cell lymphoma. TCRdb's table, derived via immunoSEQ multiplex PCR, lists solely in-frame clones and lacks some. The repertoire holds 5,000 to 7,000 clones, with roughly 90% as singletons. The sequencing sample was made of tumor tissue. These receptors were taken from an adult with diffuse large B cell lymphoma. Some clones in this sample may be carry-over from other donors' samples.

The CDR3 here is CASSLTSGNAYEQYF. DNA for the CDR3: TGTGCCAGCAGCTTGACTAGCGGGAACGCCTACGAGCAGTACTTC. The chain carries TRBV7-3 and TRBJ2-7; 11 nucleotides align to TRBD2. CDR3 size: 15 residues. The junction had 3 bases not matched to a gene; V was cut back by 3 bases and J by 2 bases. The V gene's germline CDR1 is SGHTA and CDR2 FQGTGA.

V and J are TRBV6-1 and TRBJ1-1, with D possibly TRBD1 on 6 matching bases. Trimming left V 2 bases short and J 1 base short, with 8 bases between. The CDR3 consists of 14 residues. Germline values: CDR1 MNHNS, CDR2 SASEGT. CDR3 in amino acids: CASSEQQGNTEAFF. In DNA, the CDR3 is TGTGCCAGCAGTGAACAACAGGGGAACACTGAAGCTTTCTTT.

This chain links TRBV30 with TRBJ2-2, with TRBD1 matching 8 bases. This CDR3 contains 18 residues. V was clipped by 0 bases and J by 3 bases; unmatched bases: 12. Germline V CDR1 and CDR2: GTSNPN, SVGIG (reference sequence). The CDR3 reads CAWSVPPFDRGDTGELFF. The CDR3 region has the DNA TGTGCCTGGAGTGTACCCCCTTTTGACAGGGGCGACACCGGGGAGCTGTTTTTT.

This rearrangement joins TRBV4-3 to TRBJ1-1; D possibly corresponds to TRBD1 (5 bases). The CDR3 contains 14 residues. Germline values: CDR1 LGHNA, CDR2 YSLEER. V lost 0 bases and J 4 bases, leaving 9 bases between the germline ends. CDR3 sequence reads: CASSQEGRSTEAFF. In DNA form, the CDR3 reads TGCGCCAGCAGCCAAGAGGGGCGGAGCACTGAAGCTTTCTTT.

The gene calls are TRBV11-3 and TRBJ1-1; TRBD1 agrees at 7 bases. The CDR3 contains 12 residues. Germline-derived CDR1 and CDR2 are SGHNT and YENEEA. V lost 5 bases to trimming and J lost 5 bases; unmatched junction nucleotides: 2. Here the CDR3 reads CASSHRGTEAFF. The CDR3 DNA is TGTGCCAGCAGCCACAGGGGAACTGAAGCTTTCTTT.

The rearrangement joins TRBV9 to TRBJ2-2; tentative D call: TRBD2 (6 bases). Between the trimmed V and J ends, which lost 3 bases and 4 bases, there was a span of 7 bases. The CDR3 runs 13 residues. Germline V lookup: CDR1 SGDLS, CDR2 YYNGEE. DNA of the CDR3: TGTGCCAGCAGCGGCGGGGTCACCGGGGAGCTGTTTTTT. Encoded protein: CASSGGVTGELFF.

Worth noting for this clone: One end of the junction is discordant with germline, which a read error may explain. V usage is TRBV7-6 and J usage is TRBJ2-1; 9 bases map to TRBD2. In germline, CDR1 is SGHVS, CDR2 FNYEAQ. The length of the CDR3 is 16 residues. The CDR3 loop is CTSSLIAGVSYNEQFF. In DNA, the CDR3 is TGTACCAGCAGCTTAATAGCGGGGGTCTCCTACAATGAGCAGTTCTTC.

The V and J genes are TRBV4-3 and TRBJ2-1; 7 positions match TRBD1. The CDR3 length is 14 residues. The V gene end was trimmed by 2 bases and the J gene end by 8 bases; junction bases not matched to a gene: 6. CDR1 is LGHNA and CDR2 is YSLEER in the germline V gene. The CDR3: CASSQRQGNDEQFF. CDR3 in DNA: TGCGCCAGCAGCCAACGACAGGGTAACGATGAGCAGTTCTTC.

V gene TRBV28 combines with J gene TRBJ2-5; 7 bases are a match to TRBD1. The DNA matches TRBJ2-7 better at its end, which makes the J call doubtful. Germline loops: CDR1 MDHEN, CDR2 SYDVKM. This CDR3 is 13 amino acids long. This CDR3 is CASSLTGLYEQYF. The CDR3 DNA is TGTGCCAGCAGTTTGACAGGGCTCTACGAGCAGTACTTC.

The chain recombines TRBV9 with TRBJ2-7; 9 nucleotides align to TRBD1. Germline lookup yields CDR1 SGDLS and CDR2 YYNGEE. V was pared by 5 bases and J by 0 bases, with 6 bases of the junction left unmatched. The CDR3 is 15 residues long. The CDR3 DNA follows: TGTGCCAGCAGTCAAACAGGGGGCGCCTCCTACGAGCAGTACTTC. It encodes CASSQTGGASYEQYF.

A single count supports this clone. The junction and the germline gene differ at one end; a read error may be behind it. The gene calls are TRBV2 and TRBJ2-1; 9 positions agree with TRBD2. There are 16 residues in the CDR3. The germline V gene encodes CDR1 SNHLY and CDR2 FYNNEI. The DNA of the CDR3 is TGTGCCAGCAGTGCATTAGCTAGCGGGGTATACAATAAGCAGTTCTTC. It specifies CASSALASGVYNKQFF.

The chain combines TRBV5-4 with TRBJ2-3, with TRBD2 as a possible D gene (6 bases). The germline V gene encodes CDR1 SGHNT and CDR2 YYREEE (reference sequence). The CDR3 loop spans 15 amino acids. V lost 2 bases and J 2 bases, leaving 12 bases between the germline ends. The DNA for the CDR3 is TGTGCCAGCAGCTTTTGGTCTAGCGACACAGATACGCAGTATTTT. Protein: CASSFWSSDTDTQYF.

The rearrangement uses TRBV23-1 and TRBJ1-1; no clear D gene. TRBV23-1 belongs to the ORF category, with a function that is uncertain. Between the trimmed V and J ends, which lost 7 bases and 2 bases, there was a span of 11 bases. The CDR3 has 13 residues. The CDR3 DNA reads as TGCGCCAGCACCCTTATATTAAACACTGAAGCTTTCTTT. Its protein product is CASTLILNTEAFF.

The chain carries TRBV30 and TRBJ2-2, with D uncertain. CDR3 length: 13 amino acids. V gave up 7 bases and J gave up 3 bases, with 12 bases separating them. CDR1 and CDR2 from the germline V gene are GTSNPN and SVGIG (reference sequence). In DNA, the CDR3 is TGTGCCTTAAACACAGCTTACACCGGGGAGCTGTTTTTT. This sequence encodes CALNTAYTGELFF.

The CDR3 coding sequence is TGTGCCAGCAGCGTAGCTCCTAGCGGGAGGGCCGGAGGCACAGATACGCAGTATTTT. This gives the protein CASSVAPSGRAGGTDTQYF. V gene TRBV9 combines with J gene TRBJ2-3; TRBD2 agrees at 12 bases. From germline, CDR1 is SGDLS and CDR2 YYNGEE. The V segment lost 0 bases and the J segment 1 base; nucleotides outside the gene matches: 9. This CDR3 is built from 19 residues. Looking up the rest from reference TRBV9 and TRBJ2-3 gives the full variable domain: DSGVTQTPKHLITATGQRVTLRCSPRSGDLSVYWYQQSLDQGLQFLIQYYNGEERAKGNILERFSAQQFPDLHSELNLSSLELGDSALYFCASSVAPSGRAGGTDTQYFGPGTRLTVL.

J is TRBJ1-1 and V is TRBV4-3; tentative D call: TRBD1 (5 bases). V dropped 4 bases and J dropped 4 bases, with 13 bases sitting between them. Germline V CDR1 and CDR2: LGHNA, YSLEER. CDR3 length: 14 amino acids. The CDR3 region is CASSRFGGSTEAFF. The CDR3 DNA reads TGCGCCAGCAGCCGTTTCGGGGGAAGCACTGAAGCTTTCTTT.

The J gene is TRBJ2-5, the V gene TRBV7-2; 7 bases match TRBD2. The CDR3 sequence is 15 residues long. Germline V gives CDR1 SGHTA, CDR2 FQGNSA. J gave up 0 bases and V 0 bases, and 1 base lay outside the gene matches. DNA for the CDR3: TGTGCCAGCAGCTTAGCCGGGACTAACCAAGAGACCCAGTACTTC. This translates into CASSLAGTNQETQYF.

The V call is TRBV9, the J call TRBJ2-7; maybe TRBD2 (6 bases). This CDR3 has 14 amino acids. CDR1 and CDR2 from the germline V gene are SGDLS and YYNGEE. V dropped 4 bases and J dropped 3 bases, with 14 bases sitting between them. The CDR3 DNA is TGTGCCAGCAGCCCCGGGGGATCCAACTACGAGCAGTACTTC. Its translation is CASSPGGSNYEQYF.

This CDR3 reads CASSLFGQGTEKLFF. CDR3 DNA: TGTGCCAGCAGTTTATTCGGACAGGGAACGGAAAAACTGTTTTTT. This sequence joins TRBV27 and TRBJ1-4, with 8 bases lining up with TRBD1. Losses at the gene ends were 1 base for V and 8 bases for J; bases not matched to a gene: 6. Per germline, CDR1 MNHEY and CDR2 SMNVEV (reference sequence). The CDR3 sequence is 15 residues long.